The source of this T cell receptor beta chain is a study of CXCR3-negative and CXCR3-positive naive CD8 T cells. Overall study results and limits: The study found that naive CXCR3-negative and CXCR3-positive cells shared TRBV-TRBJ usage, while memory cells differed. Memory CD8+ cells showed much lower diversity, while both naive subsets displayed comparably high diversity. Expression of CXCR3 was partially reduced after cryopreservation, and fresh PBMCs were used in most assays.

Triplicate approximately 270,000-cell sorts were made of each CD8+ T cell subset. Each TRB cDNA library was prepared by 5' RACE (with UMI labels). TCRdb reprocessed the 5' RACE reads; each CDR3 protein has one entry and no DNA is given. This repertoire includes 20,000 to 25,000 distinct CDR3 sequences. This clonotype counts as medium-sized by frequency. Its antigen is as yet unknown. The length of the CDR3 is 15 residues. Germline V CDR1 and CDR2: LNHNV, YYDKDF (reference sequence). This chain connects TRBV15 to TRBJ2-7; TCRdb's D call of TRBD1 is untestable without DNA. This receptor was taken from a human donor in good health. Some clones in this sample may be carry-over from other donors' samples. The sequencing sample was made of memory CD8+ T cells from blood. CDR3 loop: CATSREGQGFDEQYF.